This T cell receptor beta chain was profiled in a study of OX40 agonist ivuxolimab in advanced cancers. The table came from immunoSEQ multiplex PCR; TCRdb's copy has only in-frame clones and leaves some out. This table holds some 46,000 clones, about 83% found once. Turning to this clone: A junction end diverges from the germline sequence, so it may reflect a read error.

The germline V gene has CDR1 SSHAT and CDR2 FNYEAQ (reference sequence). The CDR3 has 15 residues. The TCR originated in an adult with an advanced solid tumor such as melanoma, head and neck, liver or kidney cancer. The specimen was CD4+ or CD8+ T cells sorted from blood, collected in a trial of the OX40 agonist ivuxolimab. The chain recombines TRBV7-7 with TRBJ2-1; 7 bases fit TRBD1. CDR3 amino acids: CASSSGQPSYNEQFF. Written as DNA, the CDR3 is TGTGCTAGCAGCTCGGGACAGCCCTCCTACAATGAGCAGTTCTTC.